The 28 T cell receptor beta chains below all came from one sample that was sequenced in a study of shared clonotypes between healthy human individuals. Profiling relied on immunoSEQ multiplex PCR, and the TCRdb table lists in-frame clones only, not all of them. Of about 2 million clones listed, 85% to 95% are singletons. Sequenced material: naive CD4+ T cells sorted from blood. Subset in this sample: CD45RA+ positively selected. These receptors all come from a man aged 18 to 29 in good health.

The chain recombines TRBV2 with TRBJ1-1; D remains ambiguous. Germline assignment: CDR1 SNHLY and CDR2 FYNNEI. Trimming removed 7 bases at V and 1 base at J, with 10 bases between. CDR3 length: 13 residues. CDR3 amino acids: CASNKEGNTEAFF. The CDR3 bases are TGTGCCAGCAATAAAGAGGGGAACACTGAAGCTTTCTTT.

J is TRBJ2-2 and V is TRBV5-4, with no clear D. V dropped 0 bases and J dropped 0 bases, with 9 bases sitting between them. The CDR3 consists of 16 residues. From germline, CDR1 is SGHNT and CDR2 YYREEE (reference sequence). CDR3 DNA sequence: TGTGCCAGCAGCTTGGGGGTAATACCGAACACCGGGGAGCTGTTTTTT. Translation: CASSLGVIPNTGELFF. Using reference TRBV5-4 and TRBJ2-2 for the parts outside the CDR3, the full variable domain is ETGVTQSPTHLIKTRGQQVTLRCSSQSGHNTVSWYQQALGQGPQFIFQYYREEENGRGNFPPRFSGLQFPNYSSELNVNALELDDSALYLCASSLGVIPNTGELFFGEGSRLTVL.

This sequence joins TRBV11-2 and TRBJ2-3, with D maybe TRBD2 (6 bases). The V end was cut by 1 base, the J end by 1 base, with 12 bases between. Germline lookup yields CDR1 SGHAT and CDR2 FQNNGV. The CDR3 has 16 amino acids. The DNA of the CDR3 is TGTGCCAGCAGCTTAGCGGCTAGCGTGGGCACAGATACGCAGTATTTT. This gives the protein CASSLAASVGTDTQYF. The full variable domain, in which reference TRBV11-2 and TRBJ2-3 provide the parts outside the CDR3, is EAGVAQSPRYKIIEKRQSVAFWCNPISGHATLYWYQQILGQGPKLLIQFQNNGVVDDSQLPKDRFSAERLKGVDSTLKIQPAKLEDSAVYLCASSLAASVGTDTQYFGPGTRLTVL.

The chain has TRBV18 and TRBJ2-7; 7 bases are shared with TRBD2. After removal of 4 bases from V and 2 bases from J, the junction contained 5 bases not matched to a gene. Germline lookup yields CDR1 KGHSH and CDR2 LQKENI. The CDR3 consists of 14 residues. The CDR3 DNA is TGTGCCAGCTCACGCCAGGCGGGAGCCTACGAGCAGTACTTC. Encoded protein: CASSRQAGAYEQYF.

Comment on this clone: Other nucleotide sequences from this sample produce the same CDR3. This chain joins TRBV9 and TRBJ1-6; no definite D call. V was trimmed by 1 base and J by 5 bases, leaving 7 bases between them. The germline V gene encodes CDR1 SGDLS and CDR2 YYNGEE. CDR3 size: 14 residues. CDR3: CASSVLQNNSPLHF. CDR3 DNA: TGTGCCAGCAGCGTATTGCAGAATAATTCACCCCTCCACTTT. The whole variable domain, remainder taken from reference TRBV9 and TRBJ1-6, is DSGVTQTPKHLITATGQRVTLRCSPRSGDLSVYWYQQSLDQGLQFLIQYYNGEERAKGNILERFSAQQFPDLHSELNLSSLELGDSALYFCASSVLQNNSPLHFGNGTRLTVT.

Regarding this clone: The DNA is omitted, as the CDR3 cannot be located on it reliably, and the CDR3 follows TCRdb's listing. The CDR3 is CASSDLRFGQGEKLFF. The genes are TRBV10-1 and TRBJ1-4; no DNA check was done on the table's D call, TRBD1. The germline V gene encodes CDR1 WNHNN and CDR2 SYGVQD (reference sequence). The CDR3 is 16 amino acids long, termini counted.

This chain joins TRBV7-9 and TRBJ2-5; a possible D gene is TRBD2 (6 bases). From germline, CDR1 is SEHNR and CDR2 FQNEAQ (reference sequence). V was clipped by 5 bases and J by 5 bases, with 15 bases between them. The CDR3 extends over 14 amino acids. CDR3 sequence: CASSPGGARETQYF. CDR3 coding DNA: TGTGCCAGCAGCCCCGGGGGAGCGCGGGAGACCCAGTACTTC.

The chain links TRBV27 to TRBJ2-7, with D unresolved. V shed 3 bases and J shed 0 bases, with 9 bases lying between them. There are 14 residues in the CDR3. The germline V gene encodes CDR1 MNHEY and CDR2 SMNVEV (reference sequence). The CDR3 DNA reads TGTGCCAGCAGTTTGTTTTCGAACTCCTACGAGCAGTACTTC. Protein product: CASSLFSNSYEQYF.

This clone has a handful of counts. The CDR3 bases are TGTGCCACCAACGGGGGGCAGGGGATCACGCGGGCCCTCCACTTT. Amino acid sequence: CATNGGQGITRALHF. The chain carries TRBV25-1 and TRBJ1-6; TRBD1 might be the D (6 bases). CDR3 length: 15 amino acids. Germline V gives CDR1 MGHDK, CDR2 SYGVNS. V was shortened by 10 bases and J by 14 bases, with 27 bases between the two germline ends.

The chain recombines TRBV4-3 with TRBJ2-7; 11 bases align to TRBD1. The CDR3 extends over 17 amino acids. V shed 2 bases and J 3 bases; nucleotides not matched to a gene: 9. Germline V gene data show CDR1 as LGHNA and CDR2 as YSLEER. The CDR3 DNA is TGCGCCAGCAGCCAATCGAGGGGGGACAGGGGGAACTACGAGCAGTACTTC. It encodes CASSQSRGDRGNYEQYF.

The chain couples TRBV29-1 to TRBJ2-3; D remains unclear. V lost 4 bases and J 4 bases, leaving 15 bases between the germline ends. The CDR3 is made up of 14 amino acids. Germline CDR1 SQVTM, CDR2 ANQGSEA. The CDR3 spells CSVGVATTSDTQYF. The DNA of the CDR3 is TGCAGCGTTGGTGTAGCAACAACGTCAGATACGCAGTATTTT.

As for this clone: Other DNA sequences within the sample encode an identical CDR3. J is TRBJ2-7 and V is TRBV5-1; possibly TRBD1 for D (6 bases). The CDR3 has 14 amino acids. Trimming removed 1 base from V and 4 bases from J, with 12 bases in between. Looked up from germline, CDR1 is SGHRS and CDR2 is YFSETQ. The CDR3 sequence: CASSLMQGPYEQYF. The CDR3 bases are TGCGCCAGCAGCTTGATGCAGGGGCCTTACGAGCAGTACTTC.

This chain connects TRBV6-5 to TRBJ2-7; D could derive from TRBD1 or TRBD2 (5 bases each). Per germline, CDR1 MNHEY and CDR2 SVGAGI. V lost 4 bases and J lost 3, with 16 bases in between. The CDR3 sequence is 15 residues long. The CDR3 DNA follows: TGTGCCAGCAGTTTACCGGGACCAGCGAACTACGAGCAGTACTTC. Translating gives CASSLPGPANYEQYF.

In regard to this clone: A much bigger clone sits one base away, suggesting this may be a read error. The chain combines TRBV30 with TRBJ1-2; unclear D gene. Germline V gene lookup returns CDR1 GTSNPN and CDR2 SVGIG (reference sequence). The CDR3 length is 11 residues. The CDR3 protein is CARSETMGYTF. Written as DNA, the CDR3 is TGTGCCCGGAGTGAGACTATGGGCTACACCTTC.

V usage is TRBV5-1 and J usage is TRBJ1-6, with a weak D call TRBD1 (5 bases). Between the trimmed V and J ends, which lost 1 base and 7 bases, there was a span of 12 bases. The CDR3 covers 15 residues. The germline gives CDR1 SGHRS, CDR2 YFSETQ. The CDR3 here is CASSLIGVLNSPLHF. The CDR3 DNA is TGCGCCAGCAGCTTGATAGGGGTTCTAAATTCACCCCTCCACTTT. Supplemented by reference TRBV5-1 and TRBJ1-6, the full variable domain reads KAGVTQTPRYLIKTRGQQVTLSCSPISGHRSVSWYQQTPGQGLQFLFEYFSETQRNKGNFPGRFSGRQFSNSRSEMNVSTLELGDSALYLCASSLIGVLNSPLHFGNGTRLTVT.

The rearrangement joins TRBV29-1 to TRBJ1-1, with D possibly matching TRBD1 (5 bases). Germline CDR1 and CDR2: SQVTM and ANQGSEA. V gave up 3 bases and J gave up 0 bases, with 11 bases separating them. The CDR3 loop spans 14 amino acids. This chain's CDR3 is CSVEKDTVNTEAFF. CDR3 nucleotide sequence: TGCAGCGTTGAGAAGGACACCGTGAACACTGAAGCTTTCTTT. Full variable domain (remainder filled in from reference TRBV29-1 and TRBJ1-1): SAVISQKPSRDICQRGTSLTIQCQVDSQVTMMFWYRQQPGQSLTLIATANQGSEATYESGFVIDKFPISRPNLTFSTLTVSNMSPEDSSIYLCSVEKDTVNTEAFFGQGTRLTVV.

The V call is TRBV6-6, the J call TRBJ2-7; D may be TRBD1 or TRBD2 (5 bases each). Germline V gives CDR1 MNHNY, CDR2 SVGAGI (reference sequence). Trimming left V 5 bases short and J 4 bases short, with 15 bases between. The CDR3 covers 14 residues. The CDR3 reads CASSKGRLQYEQYF. CDR3 nucleotide sequence: TGTGCCAGCAGTAAGGGACGGCTACAGTACGAGCAGTACTTC.

The CDR3 DNA reads TGCGCCAGCAGCCAAGTTCCGGGAGGGCTTCCCAATGAGCAGTTCTTC. It codes for CASSQVPGGLPNEQFF. The chain is built from TRBV4-3 and TRBJ2-1; 8 positions agree with TRBD2. The CDR3 consists of 16 residues. Germline V gene data show CDR1 as LGHNA and CDR2 as YSLEER. The ends lost 1 base at V and 6 bases at J; junction bases unmatched: 8.

The CDR3 sequence: CASSLLSGLARETQYF. In DNA form, the CDR3 reads TGCGCCAGCAGCTTGTTATCGGGACTAGCGCGAGAGACCCAGTACTTC. The chain has TRBV5-1 and TRBJ2-5, with 10 bases fitting TRBD2. The CDR3 sequence is 16 residues long. With V trimmed by 1 base and J by 4 bases, 7 bases remained unmatched. The V gene's germline CDR1 is SGHRS and CDR2 YFSETQ. The variable domain in full, completed from reference TRBV5-1 and TRBJ2-5, reads KAGVTQTPRYLIKTRGQQVTLSCSPISGHRSVSWYQQTPGQGLQFLFEYFSETQRNKGNFPGRFSGRQFSNSRSEMNVSTLELGDSALYLCASSLLSGLARETQYFGPGTRLLVL.

The CDR3 here is CASSLSRDRANTGELFF. CDR3 bases: TGTGCCAGCAGTTTATCCAGAGACAGAGCGAACACCGGGGAGCTGTTTTTT. This chain connects TRBV27 to TRBJ2-2; D may be TRBD1 (5 bases). Germline V CDR1 and CDR2: MNHEY, SMNVEV (reference sequence). Trimming took 0 bases from V and 0 from J, leaving 11 bases between them. The CDR3 is made up of 17 amino acids.

The chain recombines TRBV12-5 with TRBJ2-3; 7 nucleotides line up with TRBD2. CDR3 length: 17 residues. The germline V gene has CDR1 LGHNT and CDR2 FRNRAP. The trim removed 1 base at V and 1 base at J, leaving 8 bases unmatched. The CDR3 loop is CASGLGLAGARTDTQYF. The CDR3 DNA is TGTGCTAGTGGTTTGGGATTAGCGGGCGCACGCACAGATACGCAGTATTTT.

V is TRBV9 and J is TRBJ1-4; 7 bases match TRBD1. The trim removed 3 bases at V and 0 bases at J, leaving 2 bases unmatched. The CDR3 sequence is 15 residues long. CDR1 and CDR2 from the germline V gene are SGDLS and YYNGEE. The CDR3: CASSDRGSTNEKLFF. The CDR3 DNA reads as TGTGCCAGCAGCGACAGGGGCTCAACTAATGAAAAACTGTTTTTT.

The chain has TRBV11-2 and TRBJ1-4, with TRBD1 as a possible D gene (6 bases). The CDR3 consists of 15 residues. V lost 4 bases to trimming and J lost 5 bases, with 14 bases between them. CDR1 SGHAT and CDR2 FQNNGV come from the germline V gene. In DNA form, the CDR3 reads TGTGCCAGCAGCTCACAGGGAAGGGGGAATGAAAAACTGTTTTTT. Protein: CASSSQGRGNEKLFF.

This sequence joins TRBV2 and TRBJ2-5; 14 nucleotides align to TRBD2. This CDR3 contains 15 residues. The germline gives CDR1 SNHLY, CDR2 FYNNEI. V shed 8 bases, J shed 5 bases, and the junction held 7 bases outside the gene matches. This CDR3 is CASRLAGGPKETQYF. The CDR3, as DNA: TGTGCCAGCCGACTAGCGGGGGGGCCGAAGGAGACCCAGTACTTC.

This sequence joins TRBV5-6 and TRBJ2-5; the match to TRBD2 covers 9 bases. Trimming removed 1 base from V and 3 bases from J; junction bases left unmatched: 4. Per germline, CDR1 SGHDT and CDR2 YYEEEE. The CDR3 extends over 15 amino acids. CDR3 region: CASSLIAGVKETQYF. CDR3 DNA sequence: TGTGCCAGCAGCTTGATAGCGGGAGTAAAAGAGACCCAGTACTTC.

The chain is built from TRBV7-2 and TRBJ2-7; perhaps D is TRBD1 or TRBD2 (5 bases each). The V gene lost 1 base and the J gene lost 6 bases, with 10 bases spanning the gap. CDR1 and CDR2 (germline): SGHTA, FQGNSA. The CDR3 contains 13 residues. The CDR3 loop is CASSLGGYVEQYF. CDR3 sequence (DNA): TGTGCCAGCAGCTTAGGGGGGTATGTCGAGCAGTACTTC.

CDR3 sequence: CSVVVSIEQYF. The CDR3 nucleotides read TGCAGCGTTGTCGTCAGCATCGAGCAGTACTTC. This rearrangement joins TRBV29-1 to TRBJ2-7; D remains unclear. The CDR3 consists of 11 residues. Germline V gene sequence: CDR1 SQVTM, CDR2 ANQGSEA. V was cut by 4 bases and J by 6 bases, with 10 bases left in between.

Comments on this clone: A much more abundant neighbour one base away suggests this may be a read error. This chain joins TRBV7-3 and TRBJ2-2; tentative D call: TRBD2 (5 bases). The CDR3 is made up of 13 amino acids. V was clipped by 2 bases and J by 6 bases, with 7 bases between them. Germline V lookup: CDR1 SGHTA, CDR2 FQGTGA. This chain's CDR3 is CASSLAGSGELFF. Written as DNA, the CDR3 is TGTGCCAGCAGCTTAGCGGGCTCCGGGGAGCTGTTTTTT.